Here is one T cell receptor beta chain with its context. Its antigen is unknown. At one of its ends the junction is not consistent with the germline gene, which may arise from a read error. Quantitative 5'-RACE with molecular barcodes was used to make the TCR beta libraries. TCRdb fed the 5' RACE reads into MiXCR, producing one record per CDR3 protein. In the table there are approximately 140,000 distinct CDR3 sequences, 15% to 20% of which are singletons. The data are from a study of CD8 T cells in ankylosing spondylitis. The CDR3 sequence is 18 residues long. In germline, CDR1 is SSHAT, CDR2 FNYEAQ (reference sequence). General study points: Clones tied to disease were said to be significantly enriched in matched ankylosing spondylitis synovial fluid. Among TCR beta sequences, a motif of eight highly homologous variants appeared characteristic of ankylosing spondylitis blood. Clones that were linked to disease were CD8+ and were relatively rare in peripheral blood. Previous work reported some of these motif variants in the synovial fluid and blood of reactive arthritis.

This chain uses TRBV7-7 with TRBJ2-2; 10 bases align to TRBD1. The material sequenced was blood, either unsorted or a sorted T cell fraction (not recorded which). This sequence was found in a male donor with ankylosing spondylitis. CDR3 nucleotides: TGTGCTAGCAGCGCAGAGGGAGGAGGGACAGGGGACACCGGGGAGCTGTTTTTT. Protein product: CASSAEGGGTGDTGELFF.